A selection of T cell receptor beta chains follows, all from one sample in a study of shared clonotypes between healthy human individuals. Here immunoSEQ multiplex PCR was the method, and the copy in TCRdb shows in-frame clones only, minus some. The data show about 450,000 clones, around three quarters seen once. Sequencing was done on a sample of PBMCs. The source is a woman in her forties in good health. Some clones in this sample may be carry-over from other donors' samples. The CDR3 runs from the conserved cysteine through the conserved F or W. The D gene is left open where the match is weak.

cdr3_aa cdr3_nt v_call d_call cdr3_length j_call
CASSPLVQGPYEQYF TGTGCCAGCAGCCCCTTAGTACAGGGCCCCTACGAGCAGTACTTC TRBV7-2 NA 15 TRBJ2-7
CASSLNTGGVNYGYTF TGTGCCAGCAGCTTAAATACAGGGGGCGTGAACTATGGCTACACCTTC TRBV7-9 TRBD1 16 TRBJ1-2
CASSLLLLSSGPGELFF TGTGCCAGCAGCTTATTGCTGTTGTCTAGCGGTCCCGGGGAGCTGTTTTTT TRBV7-6 TRBD2 17 TRBJ2-2
CASSLGLDYEQYF TGCGCCAGCAGCTTGGGGCTTGACTACGAGCAGTACTTC TRBV5-1 NA 13 TRBJ2-7
CATSREFISTYTDTQYF TGTGCCACCAGCAGAGAATTTATAAGTACTTACACAGATACGCAGTATTTT TRBV15 NA 17 TRBJ2-3
CASTEREKRETQYF TGTGCCAGCACCGAGCGGGAGAAACGAGAGACCCAGTACTTC TRBV2 TRBD2 14 TRBJ2-5
CARSLDLSYEQYF TGTGCCAGAAGCTTGGACTTGTCCTACGAGCAGTACTTC TRBV5-3 NA 13 TRBJ2-7
CASSQEGGQGIYEQYF TGCGCCAGCAGCCAAGAAGGTGGACAGGGGATCTACGAGCAGTACTTC TRBV4-3 TRBD1 16 TRBJ2-7
CASNNPNSGANVLTF TGTGCCAGCAACAATCCTAACTCTGGGGCCAACGTCCTGACTTTC TRBV6-6 NA 15 TRBJ2-6
CASSITTPPEAFF TGTGCCAGTAGTATTACCACCCCCCCTGAAGCTTTCTTT TRBV19 NA 13 TRBJ1-1
CASRWTTAGGGYTF TGTGCCAGCCGCTGGACGACGGCGGGGGGTGGCTACACCTTC TRBV18 NA 14 TRBJ1-2
CASREGGYYEQYF TGTGCCAGCAGAGAAGGGGGGTACTACGAGCAGTACTTC TRBV14 NA 13 TRBJ2-7
CASSPQEGGREQYF TGCGCCAGCAGCCCCCAGGAAGGGGGGCGCGAGCAGTACTTC TRBV4-1 NA 14 TRBJ2-7
CASMPRGGIVYGYTF TGTGCCAGCATGCCTCGGGGAGGGATCGTCTATGGCTACACCTTC TRBV2 NA 15 TRBJ1-2
CASSLSVLSYEQYF TGTGCCAGCAGTTTATCAGTTCTCTCCTACGAGCAGTACTTC TRBV28 NA 14 TRBJ2-7
CAWSVLGNEQFF TGTGCCTGGAGTGTACTGGGCAATGAGCAGTTCTTC TRBV30 NA 12 TRBJ2-1
CASSEGYGGSYNEQFF TGTGCCAGCAGTGAAGGGTATGGAGGCTCCTACAATGAGCAGTTCTTC TRBV6-1 NA 16 TRBJ2-1